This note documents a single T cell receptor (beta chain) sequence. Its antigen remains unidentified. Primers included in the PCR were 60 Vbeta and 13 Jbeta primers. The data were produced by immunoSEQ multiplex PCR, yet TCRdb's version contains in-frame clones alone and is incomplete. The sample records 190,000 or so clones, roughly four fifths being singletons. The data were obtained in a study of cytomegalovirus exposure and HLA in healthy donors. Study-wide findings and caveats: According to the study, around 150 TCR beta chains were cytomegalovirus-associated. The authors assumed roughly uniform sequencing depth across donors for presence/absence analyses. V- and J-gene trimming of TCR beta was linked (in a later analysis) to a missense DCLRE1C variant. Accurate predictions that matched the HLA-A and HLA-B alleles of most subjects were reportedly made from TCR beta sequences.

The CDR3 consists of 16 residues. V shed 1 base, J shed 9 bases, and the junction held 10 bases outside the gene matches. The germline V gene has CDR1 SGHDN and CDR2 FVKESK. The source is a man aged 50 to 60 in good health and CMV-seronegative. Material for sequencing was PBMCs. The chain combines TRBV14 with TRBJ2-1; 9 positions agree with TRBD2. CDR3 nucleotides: TGTGCCAGCAGCCAAGGAGGGGGTAGCGGGGGCCTTGAGCAGTTCTTC. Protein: CASSQGGGSGGLEQFF.